The 26 T cell receptor beta chains below come from one sample, sequenced in a study of cytomegalovirus exposure and HLA in healthy donors. Amplification used 60 Vbeta primers and 13 Jbeta primers. Generated by immunoSEQ multiplex PCR, the TCRdb table keeps only in-frame clones and is missing some. The sample has 140,000 or so clones, about two thirds seen once. Material for sequencing was PBMCs. These receptor sequences come from a man aged 55-75 years in good health and CMV-seronegative.

V is TRBV27 and J is TRBJ1-1; the D is unclear. The CDR3 is 13 amino acids. V was clipped by 6 bases and J by 0 bases, with 8 bases between them. Germline V gives CDR1 MNHEY, CDR2 SMNVEV (reference sequence). The CDR3 nucleotides are TGTGCCAGCAGCTCCGACATGAACACTGAAGCTTTCTTT. It specifies CASSSDMNTEAFF.

V usage is TRBV11-2 and J usage is TRBJ2-6; tentative D call: TRBD1 (5 bases). V lost 4 bases and J lost 2, with 9 bases in between. The CDR3 runs 15 residues. In germline, CDR1 is SGHAT, CDR2 FQNNGV. Here the CDR3 reads CASSWPGTGANVLTF. CDR3 bases: TGTGCCAGCAGCTGGCCAGGGACTGGGGCCAACGTCCTGACTTTC.

The genes are TRBV10-3 and TRBJ2-3, with 11 nucleotides matching TRBD2. The CDR3 totals 19 residues. The germline CDR1 and CDR2 sequences are ENHRY and SYGVKD. Germline trimming cut 0 bases from V and 3 bases from J; bases unmatched to any gene: 11. The CDR3 bases are TGTGCCATCAGTGAGTCGTCTTGGCGACTAGCGGGATTGACAGATACGCAGTATTTT. As protein: CAISESSWRLAGLTDTQYF.

The V gene is TRBV27, the J gene TRBJ2-7, with D perhaps TRBD2 (6 bases). The CDR3 totals 14 residues. The germline V gene encodes CDR1 MNHEY and CDR2 SMNVEV (reference sequence). V dropped 6 bases and J dropped 4 bases, with 16 bases sitting between them. CDR3 protein: CASSFLASVYEQYF. Here the CDR3 DNA reads TGTGCCAGCAGCTTCCTAGCGAGCGTTTACGAGCAGTACTTC.

This chain uses TRBV5-8 with TRBJ2-6; D unresolved. The germline V gene has CDR1 SGHTS and CDR2 YDEGEE. CDR3 length: 17 amino acids. The germline V and J ends were trimmed by 4 bases and 2 bases, with 16 bases remaining between them. CDR3 in amino acids: CASSRLVGPPGANVLTF. In nucleotides, the CDR3 is TGTGCCAGCAGCCGCTTGGTGGGCCCACCTGGGGCCAACGTCCTGACTTTC.

This clone was counted between two and nine times. The V and J genes are TRBV19 and TRBJ2-1; 9 bases match TRBD2. CDR1 LNHDA and CDR2 SQIVND come from the germline V gene (reference sequence). Trimming at V came to 7 bases and at J to 5 bases, leaving 6 bases not matched to a gene. The CDR3 is 14 amino acids. The CDR3, as DNA: TGTGCCAGTACCCTTGGACTAGCGAACAATGAGCAGTTCTTC. The encoded protein is CASTLGLANNEQFF.

This chain connects TRBV5-4 to TRBJ2-1; TRBD2 matches 9 bases. This CDR3 comprises 15 residues. Losses at the gene ends were 4 bases for V and 6 bases for J; bases not matched to a gene: 8. Looked up from germline, CDR1 is SGHNT and CDR2 is YYREEE (reference sequence). The CDR3 nucleotides read TGTGCCAGCAGCCCACGACTAGCGGTATCCAATGAGCAGTTCTTC. Its translation: CASSPRLAVSNEQFF.

V usage is TRBV7-3 and J usage is TRBJ2-5; 15 nucleotides align to TRBD2. CDR1 is SGHTA and CDR2 is FQGTGA in the germline V gene. The CDR3 is 14 amino acids. Trimming at V came to 5 bases and at J to 7 bases, leaving 2 bases not matched to a gene. CDR3: CASSAGLAGGTQYF. CDR3 DNA: TGTGCCAGCAGCGCGGGACTAGCGGGAGGGACCCAGTACTTC. Full variable domain (missing parts from reference TRBV7-3 and TRBJ2-5): GAGVSQTPSNKVTEKGKYVELRCDPISGHTALYWYRQSLGQGPEFLIYFQGTGAADDSGLPNDRFFAVRPEGSVSTLKIQRTERGDSAVYLCASSAGLAGGTQYFGPGTRLLVL.

V gene TRBV19 combines with J gene TRBJ2-7; 11 bases match TRBD2. Germline V gene data show CDR1 as LNHDA and CDR2 as SQIVND (reference sequence). Trimming cost V 6 bases and J 0 bases; bases outside gene matches: 4. This CDR3 contains 15 residues. Here the CDR3 reads CASSPTSGISYEQYF. DNA of the CDR3: TGTGCCAGTAGCCCGACTAGCGGGATCTCCTACGAGCAGTACTTC.

Here the CDR3 DNA reads TGCGCCAGCAGCTTACTCATGGGCCGTAACTCTGAAGCTTTCTTT. Translating it yields CASSLLMGRNSEAFF. This chain uses TRBV5-1 with TRBJ1-1; D gene unclear. V was cut by 2 bases and J by 6 bases, with 17 bases left in between. Per the germline V gene, CDR1 is SGHRS and CDR2 is YFSETQ. This CDR3 contains 15 residues.

The CDR3 nucleotides are TGTGCCAGCAGCGTCGACTCACTCAGCTCCTACGAGCAGTACTTC. Translation: CASSVDSLSSYEQYF. The chain joins TRBV9 to TRBJ2-7, with unresolved D. The CDR3 loop spans 15 amino acids. Per germline, CDR1 SGDLS and CDR2 YYNGEE. Trimming removed 2 bases from V and 0 bases from J, with 12 bases in between.

This clone was counted between two and nine times. The chain couples TRBV6-4 to TRBJ1-4, with TRBD1 as a possible D gene (5 bases). The CDR3 loop spans 16 amino acids. The V gene lost 5 bases and the J gene lost 5 bases, with 18 bases spanning the gap. Per the germline V gene, CDR1 is MRHNA and CDR2 is SNTAGT. This CDR3 is CASSPSAGLENEKLFF. CDR3 nucleotides: TGTGCCAGCAGTCCGTCCGCGGGACTTGAGAATGAAAAACTGTTTTTT.

The chain uses TRBV5-1 and TRBJ1-4; the D is unclear. The V gene lost 0 bases and the J gene lost 3 bases, with 12 bases spanning the gap. CDR3 length: 16 residues. The germline V gene encodes CDR1 SGHRS and CDR2 YFSETQ. The CDR3 is CASSLDRPSANEKLFF. The CDR3, as DNA: TGCGCCAGCAGCTTGGACAGACCCTCGGCTAATGAAAAACTGTTTTTT.

The CDR3 reads CASSIWDREGQPQHF. The CDR3 coding sequence is TGTGCCAGTAGTATATGGGACAGGGAAGGACAGCCCCAGCATTTT. The V gene is TRBV19, the J gene TRBJ1-5, with TRBD1 matching 9 bases. Per germline, CDR1 LNHDA and CDR2 SQIVND (reference sequence). Losses at the gene ends were 2 bases for V and 7 bases for J; bases not matched to a gene: 6. The CDR3 has 15 amino acids. The whole variable domain, remainder taken from reference TRBV19 and TRBJ1-5, is DGGITQSPKYLFRKEGQNVTLSCEQNLNHDAMYWYRQDPGQGLRLIYYSQIVNDFQKGDIAEGYSVSREKKESFPLTVTSAQKNPTAFYLCASSIWDREGQPQHFGDGTRLSIL.

The gene calls are TRBV30 and TRBJ1-5; D gene ambiguous. CDR1 and CDR2 (germline): GTSNPN, SVGIG (reference sequence). V was shortened by 2 bases and J by 2 bases, with 13 bases between the two germline ends. CDR3 length: 15 amino acids. Written as DNA, the CDR3 is TGTGCCTGGAGTTCCGGAGGACTGGGCAATCAGCCCCAGCATTTT. It encodes CAWSSGGLGNQPQHF.

The chain is built from TRBV2 and TRBJ1-1, with D unresolved. Between the trimmed V and J ends, which lost 6 bases and 10 bases, there was a span of 21 bases. The CDR3 length is 14 residues. CDR1 SNHLY and CDR2 FYNNEI come from the germline V gene. The CDR3 sequence is CASRRTSIDGGAFF. The DNA of the CDR3 is TGTGCCAGCAGGAGGACTTCAATCGACGGCGGAGCTTTCTTT.

The V call is TRBV7-8, the J call TRBJ2-5; D perhaps matches TRBD2 (5 bases). This CDR3 has 12 amino acids. Germline assignment: CDR1 SGHVS and CDR2 FQNEAQ. The V end was cut by 4 bases, the J end by 7 bases, with 10 bases between. The chain's CDR3 is CASSSEGRTQYF. CDR3 nucleotides: TGTGCCAGCAGCTCTGAGGGTAGGACCCAGTACTTC.

J is TRBJ2-7 and V is TRBV28; TRBD2 matches 12 bases. Germline V gene data show CDR1 as MDHEN and CDR2 as SYDVKM. The CDR3 sequence is 16 residues long. V was clipped by 3 bases and J by 5 bases; unmatched bases: 8. The CDR3 DNA follows: TGTGCCAGCAGTTTTGAGAGACTAGCGGGAGTAAACGAGCAGTACTTC. Protein product: CASSFERLAGVNEQYF.

In its sample, this clone was seen a few times. DNA for the CDR3: TGCGCCAGCAGCCCGGGGACTAGCGGGAAGACTTTATCCTACGAGCAGTACTTC. Translating gives CASSPGTSGKTLSYEQYF. The chain carries TRBV5-1 and TRBJ2-7, with 13 bases identical to TRBD2. The CDR3 runs to 18 residues. With 4 bases clipped from V and 1 base from J, the junction kept 11 bases outside the gene matches. Germline V gives CDR1 SGHRS, CDR2 YFSETQ.

This rearrangement joins TRBV25-1 to TRBJ2-3, with 10 bases matching TRBD2. Germline V gives CDR1 MGHDK, CDR2 SYGVNS. The CDR3 has 15 residues. Trimming removed 4 bases from V and 3 bases from J; junction bases left unmatched: 4. The CDR3 nucleotides are TGTGCCAGCAGTGCCCTAGCGGGAGTAACAGATACGCAGTATTTT. This codes for CASSALAGVTDTQYF.

The chain couples TRBV9 to TRBJ2-3; D is possibly TRBD2 (6 bases). The CDR3 runs to 14 residues. CDR1 is SGDLS and CDR2 is YYNGEE in the germline V gene. Trimming took 0 bases from V and 8 from J, leaving 13 bases between them. The CDR3 is CASSVESRDSTQYF. Here the CDR3 DNA reads TGTGCCAGCAGCGTAGAGAGCAGGGACTCTACGCAGTATTTT.

In DNA form, the CDR3 reads TGTGCCAGCAGTCCCAGGACAGGCCAAGAGACCCAGTACTTC. Residues: CASSPRTGQETQYF. The V and J genes are TRBV28 and TRBJ2-5, with TRBD1 matching over 7 bases. This CDR3 comprises 14 residues. The V and J ends lost 5 bases and 1 base, in that order; junction bases with no gene match: 4. Germline loops: CDR1 MDHEN, CDR2 SYDVKM. The full variable domain, rest sourced from reference TRBV28 and TRBJ2-5, is DVKVTQSSRYLVKRTGEKVFLECVQDMDHENMFWYRQDPGLGLRLIYFSYDVKMKEKGDIPEGYSVSREKKERFSLILESASTNQTSMYLCASSPRTGQETQYFGPGTRLLVL.

The J gene is TRBJ2-5, the V gene TRBV5-1, with D perhaps matching TRBD1 or TRBD2 (5 bases each). V lost 9 bases and J 1 base, leaving 13 bases between the germline ends. This CDR3 is built from 13 residues. Germline CDR1 reads SGHRS; CDR2 reads YFSETQ. In nucleotides, the CDR3 is TGCGCCACCAGGGACCAGGGCCAAGAGACCCAGTACTTC. Its translation is CATRDQGQETQYF.

Here the CDR3 reads CASSESKNTEAFF. In nucleotides, the CDR3 is TGCGCCAGCAGTGAGTCCAAGAACACTGAAGCTTTCTTT. This rearrangement joins TRBV10-1 to TRBJ1-1; no definite D call. This CDR3 is 13 amino acids long. V dropped 0 bases and J dropped 1 base, with 3 bases sitting between them. The germline V gene encodes CDR1 WNHNN and CDR2 SYGVQD (reference sequence).

CDR3 in DNA: TGTGCCTGGAGTCGGTCGGGACTAGCGGGGGGGATTGGGAATACGCAGTATTTT. This translates into CAWSRSGLAGGIGNTQYF. The chain is built from TRBV30 and TRBJ2-3; 16 nucleotides agree with TRBD2. V dropped 2 bases and J dropped 7; count of bases not matched to a gene: 12. The germline CDR1 and CDR2 sequences are GTSNPN and SVGIG (reference sequence). The CDR3 is 18 residues long.

This chain uses TRBV6-5 with TRBJ1-2; D possibly corresponds to TRBD1 (5 bases). The CDR3 consists of 13 residues. The V gene's germline CDR1 is MNHEY and CDR2 SVGAGI. V lost 7 bases, J lost 8 bases, and 17 bases lay in between. The CDR3 DNA is TGTGCCAGCACCCGGACACTTGAAAAGGGCTACACCTTC. Encoded protein: CASTRTLEKGYTF.